The present T cell receptor beta chain was sequenced within a study of blood T cell repertoires in COVID-19. This clone was counted between two and nine times. Other DNA sequences in the same sample also yield this CDR3. V shed 3 bases and J 4 bases; nucleotides not matched to a gene: 9. The CDR3 is 15 amino acids. CDR1 LGHNA and CDR2 YSLEER come from the germline V gene. Method: immunoSEQ multiplex PCR; TCRdb's copy keeps in-frame clones and lacks some. The sample has roughly 140,000 clones, over 80% seen once. The sequence was obtained from a woman aged 40-49 years with active or convalescent COVID-19. The specimen sequenced was peripheral blood. This chain links TRBV4-3 with TRBJ2-7; 7 positions agree with TRBD1. DNA of the CDR3: TGCGCCAGCAGCCAGGCGACAGGGTGGGATTACGAGCAGTACTTC. Protein sequence: CASSQATGWDYEQYF.